A single sample is the source of the 24 T cell receptor beta chains below, sequenced in a study of T cells in Graves' hyperthyroidism and ophthalmopathy. Amplification of TCR beta CDR3 regions was performed using RNA transcripts as template. HTBI primers were the set used in a first-round RT-PCR of the TCR CDR3. TCRdb used MiXCR to reprocess the multiplex PCR reads, holding one entry per CDR3 protein. In the table there are 250,000 to 300,000 distinct CDR3 sequences, more than 12% of which are singletons. Specimen: blood. The receptors shown here come from a woman between 40 and 50 years old with Graves' hyperthyroidism that later progressed to Graves' ophthalmopathy.

Worth noting for this clonotype: A much bigger clone sits one base away, suggesting this may be a read error. Lacking the conserved final phenylalanine or tryptophan, this CDR3 likely reflects a read error. The chain links TRBV28 to TRBJ1-5; D ambiguous. Germline V lookup: CDR1 MDHEN, CDR2 SYDVKM. The CDR3 totals 11 residues. CDR3 bases: TGTGAAAGATATAGCAATCAGCCCCAGCATTCT. It yields the protein CERYSNQPQHS.

This clonotype was detected many times. The rearrangement links TRBV27 to TRBJ2-7; a weak D match, TRBD1 (5 bases). Germline V gives CDR1 MNHEY, CDR2 SMNVEV (reference sequence). The CDR3 is made up of 15 amino acids. V lost 5 bases and J 1 base, leaving 15 bases between the germline ends. CDR3 sequence: CASSITNSGSYEQYF. The CDR3 DNA follows: TGTGCCAGCAGTATTACAAACTCAGGGTCCTACGAGCAGTACTTC.

The gene calls are TRBV29-1 and TRBJ2-7; the match to TRBD2 covers 11 bases. V shed 3 bases, J shed 2 bases, and the junction held 9 bases outside the gene matches. This CDR3 region has 16 residues. Germline CDR1 reads SQVTM; CDR2 reads ANQGSEA. The CDR3 DNA reads TGCAGCGTTGAGGAACTAGCGGGAGTTCAACCCTACGAGCAGTACTTC. Its protein product is CSVEELAGVQPYEQYF.

Ten or more counts support this clonotype. This chain uses TRBV10-3 with TRBJ1-2, with D unclear. Between the trimmed V and J ends, which lost 8 bases and 6 bases, there was a span of 10 bases. The CDR3 has 11 amino acids. Germline CDR1 ENHRY, CDR2 SYGVKD. The CDR3 nucleotides are TGTGCCATCGGCGGAGGCGATGGCTACACCTTC. Translating it yields CAIGGGDGYTF.

This clonotype has a count of ten or more. V and J are TRBV28 and TRBJ2-3, with D possibly TRBD1 on 6 matching bases. The CDR3 runs 13 residues. V was pared by 6 bases and J by 5 bases, with 12 bases between. Germline loops: CDR1 MDHEN, CDR2 SYDVKM. The DNA of the CDR3 is TGTGCCAGCAGGGACCCCAGGGGAGATACGCAGTATTTT. It codes for CASRDPRGDTQYF. The variable domain in full, with the rest retrieved from reference TRBV28 and TRBJ2-3, is DVKVTQSSRYLVKRTGEKVFLECVQDMDHENMFWYRQDPGLGLRLIYFSYDVKMKEKGDIPEGYSVSREKKERFSLILESASTNQTSMYLCASRDPRGDTQYFGPGTRLTVL.

This clonotype was recorded at least ten times. This chain joins TRBV11-1 and TRBJ2-5; perhaps D is TRBD1 or TRBD2 (5 bases each). The CDR3 covers 17 residues. Germline V gene sequence: CDR1 SGHAT, CDR2 FQDESV (reference sequence). Trimming shortened V by 5 bases and J by 4 bases, and 23 bases separated the two germline ends. The CDR3 DNA follows: TGTGCCAGCAGCACAAGGGGCAGGGAGTCCCTGGGAGAGACCCAGTACTTC. Residues: CASSTRGRESLGETQYF.

A single count supports this clonotype. The gene calls are TRBV11-2 and TRBJ1-6; a weak D match, TRBD1 (6 bases). V was clipped by 0 bases and J by 7 bases, with 10 bases between them. The germline gives CDR1 SGHAT, CDR2 FQNNGV. CDR3 length: 15 residues. For the CDR3, the DNA is TGTGCCAGCAGCTTAGAGCCAGGGGTGAATTCACCCCTCCACTTT. Its translation is CASSLEPGVNSPLHF.

This clonotype was found many times. V gene TRBV6-6 combines with J gene TRBJ2-7, with 7 nucleotides matching TRBD2. Germline trimming cut 2 bases from V and 5 bases from J; bases unmatched to any gene: 6. Germline assignment: CDR1 MNHNY and CDR2 SVGAGI (reference sequence). The CDR3 runs to 14 residues. The chain's CDR3 is CASSYARDYNEQYF. In nucleotides, the CDR3 is TGTGCCAGCAGTTACGCCAGGGACTATAACGAGCAGTACTTC.

In its sample, this clonotype was seen many times. The gene calls are TRBV12-3 or TRBV12-4 and TRBJ2-3; the D is unclear. The CDR3 sequence is 11 residues long. V dropped 5 bases and J dropped 6 bases, with 6 bases sitting between them. CDR3 DNA: TGTGCCAGCAGTGCCTCGGATACGCAGTATTTT. Its protein product is CASSASDTQYF.

The table lists this clonotype with many counts. The chain is built from TRBV5-1 and TRBJ1-1; no clear D. Per the germline V gene, CDR1 is SGHRS and CDR2 is YFSETQ. The CDR3 covers 14 residues. V was pared by 3 bases and J by 2 bases, with 11 bases between. CDR3 bases: TGCGCCAGCAGCTACTTAACAGCAAACACTGAAGCTTTCTTT. This gives the protein CASSYLTANTEAFF. The entire variable domain, with the rest obtained from reference TRBV5-1 and TRBJ1-1, is as follows: KAGVTQTPRYLIKTRGQQVTLSCSPISGHRSVSWYQQTPGQGLQFLFEYFSETQRNKGNFPGRFSGRQFSNSRSEMNVSTLELGDSALYLCASSYLTANTEAFFGQGTRLTVV.

This clonotype was counted at least ten times. The CDR3 protein is CASSSRDRDHWPQHF. The CDR3, as DNA: TGTGCCAGCAGTAGCCGGGACAGGGACCATTGGCCCCAGCATTTT. V is TRBV28 and J is TRBJ1-5, with 9 bases aligning to TRBD1. The V and J ends lost 5 bases and 9 bases, in that order; junction bases with no gene match: 11. The germline CDR1 and CDR2 sequences are MDHEN and SYDVKM. The CDR3 totals 15 residues.

This clonotype occurred many times. V gene TRBV20-1 combines with J gene TRBJ1-5; D unresolved. Trimming left V 1 base short and J 3 bases short, with 10 bases between. In germline, CDR1 is DFQATT, CDR2 SNEGSKA (reference sequence). The CDR3 is 14 amino acids. The CDR3 here is CSARGGTHNQPQHF. The CDR3 nucleotides read TGCAGTGCTAGAGGAGGTACACACAATCAGCCCCAGCATTTT.

Details on this clonotype: A single base separates this from a much larger clone, so it may be a read error. The rearrangement joins TRBV28 to TRBJ2-7; a weak D match, TRBD2 (5 bases). The germline CDR1 and CDR2 sequences are MDHEN and SYDVKM. Trimming shortened V by 6 bases and J by 9 bases, and 18 bases separated the two germline ends. The CDR3 length is 13 residues. As DNA, the CDR3 is TGTGCCAGCAGACTACCCCCCGGGGTCGGGCAGTACTTC. Amino acids: CASRLPPGVGQYF.

This clonotype appeared many times. The chain joins TRBV15 to TRBJ2-3; D gene uncertain. Germline V lookup: CDR1 LNHNV, CDR2 YYDKDF (reference sequence). This CDR3 spans 14 amino acids. Trimming removed 2 bases at V and 6 bases at J, with 12 bases between. The CDR3 DNA reads TGTGCCACCAGCAGAACGACGAGAGTGGATACGCAGTATTTT. Amino acids: CATSRTTRVDTQYF. Variable domain in full (rest from reference TRBV15 and TRBJ2-3): DAMVIQNPRYQVTQFGKPVTLSCSQTLNHNVMYWYQQKSSQAPKLLFHYYDKDFNNEADTPDNFQSRRPNTSFCFLDIRSPGLGDTAMYLCATSRTTRVDTQYFGPGTRLTVL.

This clonotype was counted at least ten times. V is TRBV20-1 and J is TRBJ2-4; D is unclear. The germline V and J ends were trimmed by 0 bases and 1 base, with 13 bases remaining between them. The CDR3 totals 16 residues. CDR1 is DFQATT, CDR2 SNEGSKA, per germline (reference sequence). The CDR3 nucleotides are TGCAGTGCTAGAGATTTTACAAAGGCGGCCAAAAACATTCAGTACTTC. It yields the protein CSARDFTKAAKNIQYF.

This clonotype was seen ten or more times. The J gene is TRBJ2-3, the V gene TRBV3-1; 7 nucleotides line up with TRBD2. CDR1 is LGHDT and CDR2 is YNNKEL in the germline V gene (reference sequence). V shed 4 bases, J shed 2 bases, and the junction held 6 bases outside the gene matches. This CDR3 contains 15 residues. The CDR3 sequence is CASSPRLALTDTQYF. The DNA of the CDR3 is TGTGCCAGCAGCCCAAGACTAGCTCTCACAGATACGCAGTATTTT.

The sample holds many counts of this clonotype. Here the CDR3 reads CASSQEDRTYYEQYF. Written as DNA, the CDR3 is TGCGCCAGCAGCCAAGAAGACCGGACATATTACGAGCAGTACTTC. This chain uses TRBV4-1 with TRBJ2-7; maybe TRBD1 (5 bases). The CDR3 totals 15 residues. V dropped 0 bases and J dropped 4 bases, with 13 bases sitting between them. Germline CDR1 reads MGHRA; CDR2 reads YSYEKL.

This clonotype was counted between two and nine times. The J gene is TRBJ2-5, the V gene TRBV18, with D tentatively TRBD2 (6 bases). V was pared by 5 bases and J by 0 bases, with 10 bases between. CDR1 KGHSH and CDR2 LQKENI come from the germline V gene. The CDR3 is 14 residues long. The CDR3 loop reads CASSGGIHQETQYF. The CDR3 DNA reads as TGTGCCAGCTCAGGAGGGATCCACCAAGAGACCCAGTACTTC.

CDR3 coding DNA: TGCGCCAGCAGCCCTGGACAATCCGAATCACCCCTCCACTTT. Encoded protein: CASSPGQSESPLHF. The V call is TRBV4-1, the J call TRBJ1-6; tentatively, D is TRBD1 (5 bases). Trimming took 4 bases from V and 10 from J, leaving 14 bases between them. Looked up from germline, CDR1 is MGHRA and CDR2 is YSYEKL. The CDR3 totals 14 residues.

This clonotype occurred many times. The V gene is TRBV11-2, the J gene TRBJ2-3; D remains ambiguous. Trimming took off 5 bases at V and 0 bases at J, with 12 bases between the two ends. This CDR3 region has 15 residues. CDR1 SGHAT and CDR2 FQNNGV come from the germline V gene. The CDR3 reads CASSPLGSSTDTQYF. CDR3 in DNA: TGTGCCAGCAGCCCTCTGGGGTCTAGCACAGATACGCAGTATTTT.

This clonotype was observed at least ten times. V gene TRBV7-9 combines with J gene TRBJ1-4; no firm D call. This CDR3 comprises 15 residues. Germline V gene data show CDR1 as SEHNR and CDR2 as FQNEAQ (reference sequence). Deletions cut 4 bases from V and 0 bases from J, with 9 bases between. CDR3 coding DNA: TGTGCCAGCAGCTCAGCTGGAGCAACTAATGAAAAACTGTTTTTT. This sequence encodes CASSSAGATNEKLFF.

The table lists this clonotype with many counts. The V gene is TRBV2, the J gene TRBJ2-3, with 7 bases lining up with TRBD2. With V trimmed by 5 bases and J by 1 base, 6 bases remained unmatched. The CDR3 covers 15 residues. From germline, CDR1 is SNHLY and CDR2 FYNNEI. CDR3 DNA: TGTGCCAGCAGTCCTAGCGGATACCGCACAGATACGCAGTATTTT. As protein: CASSPSGYRTDTQYF.

This clonotype has ten or more counts. This chain connects TRBV9 to TRBJ2-7, with 12 bases identical to TRBD2. The CDR3 length is 19 residues. CDR1 SGDLS and CDR2 YYNGEE come from the germline V gene. The trim removed 0 bases at V and 7 bases at J, leaving 17 bases unmatched. The CDR3 coding sequence is TGTGCCAGCAGCGTAGGAGAGCTAGCGGGAGGGCCCTCTGCCTGGGAGCAGTACTTC. Amino acid sequence: CASSVGELAGGPSAWEQYF.

This clonotype has at least ten counts. V is TRBV3-1 and J is TRBJ1-2; D is ambiguous. CDR1 is LGHDT, CDR2 YNNKEL, per germline (reference sequence). This CDR3 region has 17 residues. The ends were cut back, 1 base at V and 4 bases at J, with 19 bases in the middle. CDR3 region: CASSQVPNDPTFYGYTF. The CDR3 DNA reads as TGTGCCAGCAGCCAAGTCCCGAACGACCCGACTTTCTATGGCTACACCTTC.